What follows are 20 T cell receptor beta chains derived from one specimen sequenced in a study of blood T cell repertoires in COVID-19. Libraries were prepared by immunoSEQ multiplex PCR; TCRdb keeps only in-frame clonotypes and omits some of them. The repertoire consists of 80,000 to 95,000 clones, with approximately 85% occurring once and the leading ten covering 12%. What was sequenced was peripheral blood. Receptor source: a human donor in a cohort sampled during active COVID-19.

J is TRBJ1-1 and V is TRBV19; weak D call: TRBD1 (6 bases). CDR1 is LNHDA, CDR2 SQIVND, per germline (reference sequence). With 3 bases removed from V and 11 bases from J, the gap between germline ends came to 13 bases. This CDR3 spans 12 amino acids. The CDR3 here is CASSMVSQGAFF. CDR3 bases: TGTGCCAGTAGTATGGTCAGCCAGGGGGCTTTCTTT.

The chain links TRBV7-2 to TRBJ2-2; 9 nucleotides line up with TRBD2. This CDR3 is 15 amino acids long. Germline CDR1 SGHTA, CDR2 FQGNSA. J was trimmed by 5 bases and V by 4 bases; bases with no gene match: 5. CDR3 protein: CASSSLAGATGELFF. DNA of the CDR3: TGTGCCAGCAGCTCCTTAGCGGGGGCTACCGGGGAGCTGTTTTTT.

The V and J genes are TRBV14 and TRBJ2-3; the D gene is possibly TRBD1 (5 bases). The CDR3 sequence is 15 residues long. Trimming removed 4 bases from V and 2 bases from J, with 13 bases in between. Germline V gene data show CDR1 as SGHDN and CDR2 as FVKESK. The CDR3 spells CASSRSRQITDTQYF. CDR3 DNA: TGTGCCAGCAGCCGGTCCCGACAGATCACAGATACGCAGTATTTT.

A few counts support this clone. CDR3 sequence: CASSLPGTGIDNSPLHF. As DNA, the CDR3 is TGTGCCAGCAGCCTACCTGGGACAGGGATTGACAATTCACCCCTCCACTTT. The V gene is TRBV6-2 or TRBV6-3, the J gene TRBJ1-6, with TRBD1 identical over 9 bases. Germline V gene sequence: CDR1 MNHEY, CDR2 SVGEGT. The CDR3 has 17 residues. Trimming took 6 bases from V and 7 from J; bases not matched to a gene: 13.

This clone was seen only a few times. This chain links TRBV18 with TRBJ1-5, with 8 bases matching TRBD1. The V gene end was trimmed by 4 bases and the J gene end by 3 bases; junction bases not matched to a gene: 5. The CDR3 spans 15 residues. Germline-derived CDR1 and CDR2 are KGHSH and LQKENI. The CDR3 DNA sequence: TGTGCCAGCTCACTGACAGGGGCTGTCAATCAGCCCCAGCATTTT. It translates to CASSLTGAVNQPQHF.

This clone was detected once. CDR3 DNA: TGTGCCAGCTCACCCAGGACAGGGTTCGAGCAGTACTTC. It translates to CASSPRTGFEQYF. V is TRBV18 and J is TRBJ2-7; 8 nucleotides line up with TRBD1. The CDR3 runs 13 residues. J lost 6 bases, V lost 3 bases, and 4 bases had no gene match. Germline CDR1 and CDR2: KGHSH and LQKENI.

The CDR3 is CASSLEFGGGGEQYF. The CDR3 bases are TGTGCCAGCAGCTTAGAGTTTGGGGGAGGGGGCGAGCAGTACTTC. The chain employs TRBV7-2 and TRBJ2-7; D is possibly TRBD2 (7 bases). Germline V gives CDR1 SGHTA, CDR2 FQGNSA. This CDR3 has 15 amino acids. V shed 1 base and J shed 6 bases, with 16 bases lying between them.

J is TRBJ2-7 and V is TRBV7-2; TRBD2 might be the D (7 bases). Trimming shortened V by 4 bases and J by 2 bases, and 12 bases separated the two germline ends. This CDR3 is built from 14 residues. CDR1 and CDR2 (germline): SGHTA, FQGNSA. CDR3 amino acids: CASSWEGVTYEQYF. CDR3 bases: TGTGCCAGCAGCTGGGAGGGGGTTACCTACGAGCAGTACTTC.

This clone was detected once. The chain links TRBV12-3 or TRBV12-4 to TRBJ2-2, with D perhaps TRBD1 (6 bases). The V end was cut by 4 bases, the J end by 3 bases, with 6 bases between. The CDR3 runs 13 residues. CDR3 DNA: TGTGCCAGCAGTTGGACAGACACCGGGGAGCTGTTTTTT. This gives the protein CASSWTDTGELFF.

The chain carries TRBV12-5 and TRBJ1-1; the D gene is possibly TRBD1 (5 bases). V was trimmed by 1 base and J by 6 bases, leaving 15 bases between them. The CDR3 length is 15 residues. Per the germline V gene, CDR1 is LGHNT and CDR2 is FRNRAP. DNA of the CDR3: TGTGCTAGTGGTTTGGGGCTACAGGTAAATCCTGAAGCTTTCTTT. Its translation: CASGLGLQVNPEAFF. Complete variable domain (other parts from reference TRBV12-5 and TRBJ1-1): DARVTQTPRHKVTEMGQEVTMRCQPILGHNTVFWYRQTMMQGLELLAYFRNRAPLDDSGMPKDRFSAEMPDATLATLKIQPSEPRDSAVYFCASGLGLQVNPEAFFGQGTRLTVV.

The rearrangement uses TRBV2 and TRBJ2-2; 7 nucleotides line up with TRBD2. V dropped 5 bases and J dropped 8; count of bases not matched to a gene: 11. CDR1 is SNHLY and CDR2 is FYNNEI in the germline V gene. CDR3 length: 15 amino acids. The CDR3 coding sequence is TGTGCCAGCAGTATCTTGACGGGGGGAATGGGGGAGCTGTTTTTT. It codes for CASSILTGGMGELFF.

The count of this clone is one. This chain uses TRBV27 with TRBJ2-7, with D maybe TRBD1 (6 bases). Germline loops: CDR1 MNHEY, CDR2 SMNVEV (reference sequence). Trimming shortened V by 3 bases and J by 5 bases, and 14 bases separated the two germline ends. CDR3 size: 14 residues. For the CDR3, the DNA is TGTGCCAGCAGTTTGAGAGGACAGAGCCACGAGCAGTACTTC. Residues: CASSLRGQSHEQYF.

This sequence joins TRBV5-1 and TRBJ2-7; weak D call: TRBD1 (6 bases). There are 11 residues in the CDR3. The V gene's germline CDR1 is SGHRS and CDR2 YFSETQ. Trimming shortened V by 4 bases and J by 7 bases, and 9 bases separated the two germline ends. As DNA, the CDR3 is TGCGCCAGCAGCGTAGACAGGGAGCAGTACTTC. Protein: CASSVDREQYF.

The J gene is TRBJ2-5, the V gene TRBV30, with D perhaps TRBD2 (5 bases). Germline assignment: CDR1 GTSNPN and CDR2 SVGIG (reference sequence). There are 15 residues in the CDR3. Trimming took off 4 bases at V and 6 bases at J, with 21 bases between the two ends. CDR3 nucleotide sequence: TGTGCCTGGAACCCCCCGGGATCGGGTAAGAAGACCCAGTACTTC. Its translation is CAWNPPGSGKKTQYF.

The rearrangement joins TRBV29-1 to TRBJ2-1; TRBD2 agrees at 16 bases. The germline CDR1 and CDR2 sequences are SQVTM and ANQGSEA. This CDR3 region has 16 residues. V trimming: 6 bases; J trimming: 1 base; junction bases outside the gene matches: 3. The CDR3 DNA follows: TGCAGCGTCCCGGGACTAGCGGGGGGGTCCTACAATGAGCAGTTCTTC. Protein: CSVPGLAGGSYNEQFF.

This sequence joins TRBV27 and TRBJ1-6, with 8 bases that match TRBD1. The germline V gene encodes CDR1 MNHEY and CDR2 SMNVEV (reference sequence). V gave up 5 bases and J gave up 10 bases; unmatched junction bases: 10. The CDR3 spans 15 residues. The CDR3 DNA reads TGTGCCAGCAGTATCCTTGGACAGGGTGGCTCACCCCTCCACTTT. It codes for CASSILGQGGSPLHF.

J is TRBJ2-3 and V is TRBV5-1; 10 bases map to TRBD2. Germline trimming cut 5 bases from V and 0 bases from J; bases unmatched to any gene: 6. CDR1 is SGHRS, CDR2 YFSETQ, per germline. CDR3 length: 16 amino acids. The CDR3 loop is CASRSGLAESTDTQYF. The CDR3 DNA sequence: TGCGCCAGCAGGTCCGGACTAGCGGAAAGCACAGATACGCAGTATTTT.

With respect to this clone: Other DNA sequences from this sample encode an identical CDR3 as well. This sequence joins TRBV18 and TRBJ2-3; 14 bases match TRBD2. This CDR3 spans 16 amino acids. The germline CDR1 and CDR2 sequences are KGHSH and LQKENI. The ends lost 3 bases at V and 1 base at J; junction bases unmatched: 0. The CDR3 bases are TGTGCCAGCTCACCGGGACTAGCGGGGGGCACAGATACGCAGTATTTT. This sequence encodes CASSPGLAGGTDTQYF.

In this sample, this clone turned up once. CDR3 sequence reads: CASSDCGVRTSGSADTQYF. In DNA form, the CDR3 reads TGTGCCAGCAGTGACTGCGGCGTTAGGACTAGCGGGAGTGCAGATACGCAGTATTTT. The chain has TRBV6-4 and TRBJ2-3; TRBD2 matches at 13 bases. The CDR3 sequence is 19 residues long. V lost 1 base to trimming and J lost 4 bases; unmatched junction nucleotides: 11. Germline V gene data show CDR1 as MRHNA and CDR2 as SNTAGT.

The chain carries TRBV2 and TRBJ2-2, with a possible D match to TRBD1 (5 bases). The germline CDR1 and CDR2 sequences are SNHLY and FYNNEI. Trimming left V 4 bases short and J 2 bases short, with 8 bases between. The CDR3 consists of 14 residues. The CDR3 region has the DNA TGTGCCAGCAGTGTTGGGGCAAACACCGGGGAGCTGTTTTTT. Translated: CASSVGANTGELFF.